One and the same sample provided the 26 T cell receptor beta chains below, sequenced in a study of blood T cell repertoires in COVID-19. TCRdb's table, derived via immunoSEQ multiplex PCR, lists solely in-frame clones and lacks some. The sample lists just over 75,000 clones; 65% to 85% were seen once. The sample consisted of peripheral blood. These receptors came from a man between 60 and 75 years old with active or convalescent COVID-19.

V gene TRBV18 combines with J gene TRBJ2-1; 8 bases match TRBD1. Germline V gene sequence: CDR1 KGHSH, CDR2 LQKENI. The CDR3 length is 16 residues. The V and J ends lost 3 bases and 3 bases, in that order; junction bases with no gene match: 7. The CDR3 reads CASSPSGTGHYNEQFF. The CDR3 DNA sequence: TGTGCCAGCTCACCTTCCGGGACAGGACACTACAATGAGCAGTTCTTC. The complete variable domain, with remaining parts taken from reference TRBV18 and TRBJ2-1, reads NAGVMQNPRHLVRRRGQEARLRCSPMKGHSHVYWYRQLPEEGLKFMVYLQKENIIDESGMPKERFSAEFPKEGPSILRIQQVVRGDSAAYFCASSPSGTGHYNEQFFGPGTRLTVL.

This chain uses TRBV12-5 with TRBJ1-1, with D uncertain. Per the germline V gene, CDR1 is LGHNT and CDR2 is FRNRAP. Trimming removed 3 bases at V and 8 bases at J, with 7 bases between. The CDR3 extends over 11 amino acids. The CDR3 DNA is TGTGCTAGTGGTTTATATGTGGAAGCTTTCTTT. Residues: CASGLYVEAFF.

The chain uses TRBV3-1 (or the pseudogene TRBV3-2) and TRBJ2-5; 10 nucleotides agree with TRBD2. The trim removed 1 base at V and 2 bases at J, leaving 4 bases unmatched. From germline, CDR1 is LGHDT and CDR2 YNNKEL (reference sequence). This CDR3 contains 16 residues. The CDR3 region is CASSQGPSGGQETQYF. CDR3 sequence (DNA): TGTGCCAGCAGCCAAGGCCCTAGCGGGGGTCAAGAGACCCAGTACTTC.

The chain employs TRBV3-1 (or the pseudogene TRBV3-2) and TRBJ2-1; the match to TRBD2 covers 7 bases. The CDR3 consists of 19 residues. V was pared by 4 bases and J by 0 bases, with 15 bases of the junction left unmatched. Germline V lookup: CDR1 LGHDT, CDR2 YNNKEL (reference sequence). CDR3 sequence (DNA): TGTGCCAGCAGCCGGTTCATAGGCGGCAGCGGGACCTCCTACAATGAGCAGTTCTTC. It translates to CASSRFIGGSGTSYNEQFF.

The V gene is TRBV29-1, the J gene TRBJ1-2, with 7 nucleotides matching TRBD1. Germline values: CDR1 SQVTM, CDR2 ANQGSEA. This CDR3 region has 14 residues. V lost 4 bases to trimming and J lost 2 bases; unmatched junction nucleotides: 7. CDR3 nucleotides: TGCAGCGTTGTTCAGGGGGACTCGAACTATGGCTACACCTTC. Residues: CSVVQGDSNYGYTF.

The chain uses TRBV7-2 and TRBJ1-5; 7 bases are shared with TRBD1. Germline loops: CDR1 SGHTA, CDR2 FQGNSA. The CDR3 spans 15 residues. Losses at the gene ends were 4 bases for V and 2 bases for J; bases not matched to a gene: 5. CDR3 bases: TGTGCCAGCAGCTCACAGGGGAGCGGCAATCAGCCCCAGCATTTT. Its protein is CASSSQGSGNQPQHF. The whole variable domain, filled in from reference TRBV7-2 and TRBJ1-5, reads GAGVSQSPSNKVTEKGKDVELRCDPISGHTALYWYRQSLGQGLEFLIYFQGNSAPDKSGLPSDRFSAERTGGSVSTLTIQRTQQEDSAVYLCASSSQGSGNQPQHFGDGTRLSIL.

This chain links TRBV19 with TRBJ1-5; 8 bases map to TRBD1. Trimming took 4 bases from V and 2 from J; bases not matched to a gene: 4. Looked up from germline, CDR1 is LNHDA and CDR2 is SQIVND (reference sequence). This CDR3 spans 15 amino acids. CDR3: CASSTGQAGNQPQHF. The CDR3 bases are TGTGCCAGTAGTACGGGACAGGCGGGCAATCAGCCCCAGCATTTT.

This clone was seen more than once but under ten times. V gene TRBV5-4 combines with J gene TRBJ2-7, with 9 bases identical to TRBD1. Germline CDR1 SGHNT, CDR2 YYREEE (reference sequence). After removal of 6 bases from V and 1 base from J, the junction contained 5 bases not matched to a gene. CDR3 length: 14 residues. Here the CDR3 reads CASILTGGSYEQYF. CDR3 in DNA: TGTGCCAGCATTCTGACAGGGGGATCCTACGAGCAGTACTTC.

This clone was observed a handful of times. This chain uses TRBV7-9 with TRBJ2-5, with a tentative D call TRBD1 (6 bases). Between the trimmed V and J ends, which lost 1 base and 4 bases, there was a span of 10 bases. CDR3 length: 14 amino acids. Germline assignment: CDR1 SEHNR and CDR2 FQNEAQ (reference sequence). CDR3 nucleotides: TGTGCCAGCAGCTTAGGCAGGGGCGGAGAGACCCAGTACTTC. Its protein is CASSLGRGGETQYF.

The table lists this clone with a count of one. The chain employs TRBV6-1 and TRBJ1-6, with D perhaps TRBD1 (5 bases). Trimming removed 1 base at V and 9 bases at J, with 10 bases between. CDR1 and CDR2 (germline): MNHNS, SASEGT. The CDR3 contains 14 residues. The CDR3 DNA is TGTGCCAGCAGTGAAGGGCAGGGAAGTTCACCCCTCCACTTT. Translation gives CASSEGQGSSPLHF.

This clone has just a few counts. The chain joins TRBV24-1 to TRBJ2-7, with 10 bases matching TRBD1. The junction had 12 bases not matched to a gene; V was cut back by 6 bases and J by 2 bases. This CDR3 has 17 amino acids. Germline V lookup: CDR1 KGHDR, CDR2 SFDVKD. CDR3 region: CATSFRDRGLEAYEQYF. The CDR3 DNA sequence: TGTGCCACCAGTTTCCGGGACAGGGGATTGGAGGCCTACGAGCAGTACTTC.

The V call is TRBV5-4, the J call TRBJ1-3; 7 bases are shared with TRBD1. The ends lost 10 bases at V and 0 bases at J; junction bases unmatched: 10. This CDR3 has 15 residues. CDR1 and CDR2 from the germline V gene are SGHNT and YYREEE (reference sequence). CDR3 amino acids: CACSSQGLSGNTIYF. The CDR3 DNA reads as TGTGCCTGTTCCTCACAGGGGCTCTCTGGAAACACCATATATTTT. Based on the CDR3 plus reference TRBV5-4 and TRBJ1-3, the full variable domain is ETGVTQSPTHLIKTRGQQVTLRCSSQSGHNTVSWYQQALGQGPQFIFQYYREEENGRGNFPPRFSGLQFPNYSSELNVNALELDDSALYLCACSSQGLSGNTIYFGEGSWLTVV.

This clone was counted only a few times. This chain uses TRBV18 with TRBJ1-5, with D possibly TRBD1 on 5 matching bases. The germline V and J ends were trimmed by 5 bases and 2 bases, with 16 bases remaining between them. Germline CDR1 KGHSH, CDR2 LQKENI. The CDR3 runs to 16 residues. For the CDR3, the DNA is TGTGCCAGCTCAAAACAAGGGGTAGGGGGCAATCAGCCCCAGCATTTT. This sequence encodes CASSKQGVGGNQPQHF.

The genes are TRBV12-5 and TRBJ2-5; TRBD2 matches 7 bases. Per the germline V gene, CDR1 is LGHNT and CDR2 is FRNRAP. This CDR3 has 15 amino acids. J was trimmed by 0 bases and V by 1 base; bases with no gene match: 2. Here the CDR3 DNA reads TGTGCTAGTGGTTTGGGCGGGGGAAACCAAGAGACCCAGTACTTC. Its protein is CASGLGGGNQETQYF. Supplemented by reference TRBV12-5 and TRBJ2-5, the full variable domain reads DARVTQTPRHKVTEMGQEVTMRCQPILGHNTVFWYRQTMMQGLELLAYFRNRAPLDDSGMPKDRFSAEMPDATLATLKIQPSEPRDSAVYFCASGLGGGNQETQYFGPGTRLLVL.

This sequence joins TRBV3-1 (or the pseudogene TRBV3-2) and TRBJ1-3; D uncertain. The CDR3 totals 16 residues. Trimming took off 1 base at V and 1 base at J, with 11 bases between the two ends. Germline V gene lookup returns CDR1 LGHDT and CDR2 YNNKEL (reference sequence). DNA of the CDR3: TGTGCCAGCAGCCAAGGGTTTCGGGTATCTGGAAACACCATATATTTT. The encoded protein is CASSQGFRVSGNTIYF.

The chain joins TRBV19 to TRBJ2-3, with TRBD2 as a possible D gene (6 bases). This CDR3 is 15 amino acids long. The germline CDR1 and CDR2 sequences are LNHDA and SQIVND (reference sequence). Between the trimmed V and J ends, which lost 7 bases and 0 bases, there was a span of 14 bases. The CDR3 is CASMDPGESTDTQYF. The CDR3 DNA reads TGTGCCAGTATGGACCCGGGGGAGAGCACAGATACGCAGTATTTT.

This sequence joins TRBV9 and TRBJ2-5; TRBD2 is a possible D gene (7 bases). Trimming took off 4 bases at V and 7 bases at J, with 26 bases between the two ends. The CDR3 is made up of 17 amino acids. Germline CDR1 is SGDLS and CDR2 is YYNGEE. CDR3: CASSQALTGGGPATQYF. The CDR3 nucleotides are TGTGCCAGCAGCCAAGCCTTGACGGGGGGCGGGCCGGCGACCCAGTACTTC. The variable domain in full, completed from reference TRBV9 and TRBJ2-5, reads DSGVTQTPKHLITATGQRVTLRCSPRSGDLSVYWYQQSLDQGLQFLIQYYNGEERAKGNILERFSAQQFPDLHSELNLSSLELGDSALYFCASSQALTGGGPATQYFGPGTRLLVL.

This chain joins TRBV24-1 and TRBJ1-5, with D tentatively TRBD1 (6 bases). Germline assignment: CDR1 KGHDR and CDR2 SFDVKD. The V and J ends lost 5 bases and 6 bases respectively, with 10 bases between them. This CDR3 has 13 residues. The CDR3 loop reads CATSARGAQPQHF. The CDR3 nucleotides are TGTGCCACCAGTGCCAGGGGAGCTCAGCCCCAGCATTTT.

The genes are TRBV10-3 and TRBJ2-7; 13 nucleotides match TRBD2. Trimming removed 11 bases from V and 7 bases from J; junction bases left unmatched: 5. CDR3 length equals 12 residues. Germline-derived CDR1 and CDR2 are ENHRY and SYGVKD. The CDR3 reads CAHGTSGVEQYF. The CDR3 DNA reads as TGTGCCCACGGGACTAGCGGGGTGGAGCAGTACTTC.

The rearrangement links TRBV20-1 to TRBJ1-2, with TRBD1 matching over 8 bases. With 3 bases clipped from V and 2 bases from J, the junction kept 11 bases outside the gene matches. CDR1 DFQATT and CDR2 SNEGSKA come from the germline V gene (reference sequence). This CDR3 is 16 amino acids long. CDR3 residues: CSASSPDRAVNYGYTF. CDR3 DNA sequence: TGCAGTGCTAGTTCCCCGGACAGGGCCGTGAACTATGGCTACACCTTC.

The chain is built from TRBV15 and TRBJ1-5; possibly TRBD1 for D (5 bases). The CDR3 length is 16 residues. V lost 0 bases and J lost 10, with 19 bases in between. Germline assignment: CDR1 LNHNV and CDR2 YYDKDF (reference sequence). The CDR3 is CATSRDPRQSGGPQHF. CDR3 in DNA: TGTGCCACCAGCAGAGATCCGAGACAGTCTGGCGGCCCCCAGCATTTT.

This chain links TRBV18 with TRBJ1-6; 8 positions match TRBD1. The CDR3 totals 16 residues. Germline V lookup: CDR1 KGHSH, CDR2 LQKENI. The junction had 4 bases not matched to a gene; V was cut back by 4 bases and J by 2 bases. The CDR3 coding sequence is TGTGCCAGCTCACAACTACAGGGGGCCTATAATTCACCCCTCCACTTT. Translated: CASSQLQGAYNSPLHF.

The V and J genes are TRBV10-3 and TRBJ2-7, with 9 bases aligning to TRBD1. V was pared by 4 bases and J by 4 bases, with 5 bases of the junction left unmatched. The CDR3 consists of 14 residues. Germline V CDR1 and CDR2: ENHRY, SYGVKD. The CDR3 loop reads CAISGDREFYEQYF. The CDR3 nucleotides read TGTGCCATCAGTGGGGACAGGGAGTTTTACGAGCAGTACTTC.

This sequence joins TRBV19 and TRBJ1-1; perhaps TRBD1 as D (6 bases). This CDR3 spans 14 amino acids. The V gene lost 5 bases and the J gene lost 4 bases, with 14 bases spanning the gap. The germline gives CDR1 LNHDA, CDR2 SQIVND (reference sequence). The CDR3 DNA is TGTGCCAGTAGTTCACAGGGTTCGGGCACTGAAGCTTTCTTT. It specifies CASSSQGSGTEAFF.

This chain joins TRBV7-8 and TRBJ2-3, with a weak D call TRBD2 (6 bases). The CDR3 sequence is 16 residues long. Germline assignment: CDR1 SGHVS and CDR2 FQNEAQ. Trimming removed 1 base from V and 0 bases from J, with 11 bases in between. This CDR3 is CASSLEASASTDTQYF. In DNA, the CDR3 is TGTGCCAGCAGCTTAGAGGCTAGCGCTAGCACAGATACGCAGTATTTT.

The V and J genes are TRBV9 and TRBJ2-7, with 8 positions matching TRBD1. The CDR3 consists of 15 residues. Germline lookup yields CDR1 SGDLS and CDR2 YYNGEE. After removal of 0 bases from V and 0 bases from J, the junction contained 2 bases not matched to a gene. The DNA for the CDR3 is TGTGCCAGCAGCGTAGGGGACAGGAGCTCCTACGAGCAGTACTTC. The encoded protein is CASSVGDRSSYEQYF. The variable domain in full, with the rest retrieved from reference TRBV9 and TRBJ2-7, is DSGVTQTPKHLITATGQRVTLRCSPRSGDLSVYWYQQSLDQGLQFLIQYYNGEERAKGNILERFSAQQFPDLHSELNLSSLELGDSALYFCASSVGDRSSYEQYFGPGTRLTVT.